This T cell receptor (beta chain) appears in the sequencing data of a study of cytomegalovirus exposure and HLA in healthy donors. Overall study: An early data release held approximately 80 million unique TCRs from HLA-typed donors.

The trim removed 4 bases at V and 6 bases at J, leaving 3 bases unmatched. This CDR3 spans 13 amino acids. Germline lookup yields CDR1 MNHEY and CDR2 SMNVEV (reference sequence). PCR was performed using 60 Vbeta and 13 Jbeta primers. Repertoires were generated with immunoSEQ multiplex PCR, while TCRdb's copy carries only in-frame clones and drops some. The profile covers some 150,000 clones, with about 88% appearing a single time and 2% to 2.5% taken by the ten largest. The count of this clone is one. Sequenced sample: PBMCs. The receptor comes from a woman aged 18-29 years in good health and CMV-seronegative. J is TRBJ2-7 and V is TRBV27, with 10 bases matching TRBD1. The CDR3 DNA sequence: TGTGCCAGCAGTTGGGGACAGGGGAGCGAGCAGTACTTC. As protein: CASSWGQGSEQYF.